A selection of T cell receptor beta chains follows, all from one sample in a study of identical twins. Each CDR3 protein is one row after TCRdb ran MiXCR on the 5' RACE reads. This table holds about 730,000 distinct CDR3 sequences, 21% found once. These records were also assigned to another study, of T cells expressing NK-cell markers.

The sequenced material came from PBMCs. These receptors originate from a woman aged 18-29 years in good health. Each CDR3 is given with its conserved first and last residue. The D gene is left open where the match is weak. Size is omitted from some rows. Given values are once, few, many or a class for expanded clones.

v_call,d_call,clone_size,j_call,cdr3_aa,cdr3_nt
TRBV5-6,TRBD2,-,TRBJ2-3,CASSYPTSGDTDTQYF,TGTGCCAGCAGCTACCCGACTAGCGGGGACACAGATACGCAGTATTTT
TRBV12-2,-,-,TRBJ2-1,CASRLGGDSYSYNEQFF,TGTGCAAGTCGCTTAGGGGGGGACAGTTACTCCTACAATGAGCAGTTCTTC
TRBV7-2,-,-,TRBJ2-2,CASSPSPPGELFF,TGTGCCAGCAGCCCCAGCCCACCCGGGGAGCTGTTTTTT
TRBV20-1,-,-,TRBJ2-5,CSAASIQETQYF,TGCAGTGCCGCGAGTATTCAGGAGACCCAGTACTTC
TRBV5-1,-,-,TRBJ1-4,CASSSTRIHPEKLFF,TGCGCCAGCAGCTCCACTCGGATTCACCCTGAAAAACTGTTTTTT
TRBV27,-,few,TRBJ2-7,CASSLGGNPRYSYEQYF,TGTGCCAGCAGTTTAGGCGGGAACCCCCGGTACTCCTACGAGCAGTACTTC
TRBV20-1,-,few,TRBJ1-1,CSARGAGVYTEAFF,TGCAGTGCTAGAGGGGCAGGGGTGTACACTGAAGCTTTCTTT
TRBV29-1,-,-,TRBJ1-1,CSVERGASTEAFF,TGCAGCGTTGAACGGGGGGCGTCCACTGAAGCTTTCTTT
TRBV12-3/TRBV12-4,TRBD2,many,TRBJ2-1,CASSPWTSGGATEQFF,TGTGCCAGCAGTCCCTGGACTAGCGGGGGGGCCACTGAGCAGTTCTTC
TRBV6-1,-,many,TRBJ1-2,CASSDQGGGDGYTF,TGTGCCAGCAGTGACCAAGGGGGAGGGGATGGCTACACCTTC
TRBV12-3/TRBV12-4,-,-,TRBJ2-7,CASSLRQGNYEQYF,TGTGCCAGCAGTTTAAGGCAGGGTAACTACGAGCAGTACTTC
TRBV20-1,TRBD2,few,TRBJ2-7,CSARDRSSGGAPEQYF,TGCAGTGCTAGAGATCGTTCTAGCGGGGGGGCTCCCGAGCAGTACTTC
TRBV29-1,TRBD1,few,TRBJ2-5,CSVNTLRQGSETQYF,TGCAGCGTCAACACCCTGAGACAGGGCAGTGAGACCCAGTACTTC
TRBV12-3/TRBV12-4,-,-,TRBJ1-3,CASSPLNRPGNTIYF,TGTGCCAGCAGTCCACTCAACAGGCCTGGAAACACCATATATTTT
TRBV7-3,TRBD2,few,TRBJ2-1,CASSLTTSGGLNEQFF,TGTGCCAGCAGCTTAACGACTAGCGGGGGGCTGAATGAGCAGTTCTTC
TRBV7-9,-,few,TRBJ2-1,CASSQSPRGGDDEQFF,TGTGCCAGCAGCCAATCCCCCAGGGGGGGTGACGATGAGCAGTTCTTC
TRBV5-6,TRBD2,-,TRBJ2-7,CASSFRGLADYEQYF,TGTGCCAGCAGCTTCAGGGGACTAGCGGATTACGAGCAGTACTTC
TRBV11-2,TRBD1,few,TRBJ1-1,CASSLRQGRNTEAFF,TGTGCCAGCAGCTTACGACAGGGACGGAACACTGAAGCTTTCTTT
TRBV5-8,-,-,TRBJ2-7,CASSFPSHSSSYEQYF,TGTGCCAGCAGCTTCCCCAGTCATTCGAGCTCCTACGAGCAGTACTTC
TRBV10-3,-,-,TRBJ2-3,CAITAGRGGDTQYF,TGTGCCATCACAGCGGGGAGAGGGGGAGATACGCAGTATTTT
TRBV6-1,-,few,TRBJ1-5,CASRTGFSNQPQHF,TGTGCCAGCAGAACAGGGTTTAGCAATCAGCCCCAGCATTTT
TRBV7-6,-,many,TRBJ1-1,CASSYTTARGRTEAFF,TGTGCCAGCAGCTACACGACAGCGAGGGGAAGGACTGAAGCTTTCTTT
TRBV29-1,-,few,TRBJ2-3,CSVRGAGDTQYF,TGCAGCGTCAGGGGGGCTGGAGATACGCAGTATTTT
TRBV27,-,-,TRBJ2-1,CASPWEAGNEQFF,TGTGCCAGCCCTTGGGAGGCGGGAAATGAGCAGTTCTTC
TRBV5-1,-,few,TRBJ2-3,CASSRIVGDTQYF,TGCGCCAGCAGTCGAATTGTCGGGGATACGCAGTATTTT
TRBV12-3/TRBV12-4,-,few,TRBJ2-6,CASRWGGMGWGRRSSGANVLTF,TGTGCCAGCCGTTGGGGTGGGATGGGGTGGGGCCGACGAAGCTCTGGGGCCAACGTCCTGACTTTC
TRBV18,-,-,TRBJ1-6,CASSPQATRSYNSPLHF,TGTGCCAGCTCTCCCCAGGCCACCCGCTCCTATAATTCACCCCTCCACTTT
TRBV5-5,-,-,TRBJ2-3,CASSIRATSPTDTQYF,TGTGCCAGCAGCATTCGAGCGACCTCCCCCACAGATACGCAGTATTTT
TRBV7-2,-,many,TRBJ1-2,CASSFAPRQSLYGYTF,TGTGCCAGCAGCTTTGCCCCCCGGCAGTCCCTCTATGGCTACACCTTC
TRBV14,-,-,TRBJ2-1,CASSLHLAMNEQFF,TGTGCCAGCAGCCTACACCTCGCAATGAATGAGCAGTTCTTC
TRBV7-9,-,many,TRBJ2-7,CASSLAFGYKERQYF,TGTGCCAGCAGCTTAGCCTTCGGTTATAAGGAGCGGCAGTACTTC
TRBV4-3,-,few,TRBJ1-1,CASSQDPLGTPEAFF,TGCGCCAGCAGCCAAGACCCCCTCGGGACACCTGAAGCTTTCTTT
TRBV11-2,-,-,TRBJ1-1,CASSQAGIPTEAFF,TGTGCCAGCAGCCAGGCGGGCATCCCTACCGAAGCTTTCTTT
TRBV5-1,TRBD2,-,TRBJ2-7,CASSLEVPTSGRNEQYF,TGCGCCAGCAGCTTGGAGGTCCCGACTAGCGGGAGGAACGAGCAGTACTTC
TRBV9,-,few,TRBJ2-3,CASSVGGYDTDTQYF,TGTGCCAGCAGCGTAGGAGGGTACGACACAGATACGCAGTATTTT
TRBV5-1,TRBD1,few,TRBJ2-3,CASSPGTGGRQYF,TGCGCCAGCAGCCCTGGGACAGGGGGTAGGCAGTATTTT
TRBV29-1,-,few,TRBJ2-3,CSAGPMADTQYF,TGCAGCGCCGGGCCCATGGCAGATACGCAGTATTTT
TRBV7-3,-,-,TRBJ2-2,CASSLTLDGELFF,TGTGCCAGCAGCTTAACGTTGGACGGGGAGCTGTTTTTT
TRBV9,TRBD1,-,TRBJ1-1,CASSPRRGEAFF,TGTGCCAGCAGCCCTCGCAGGGGGGAAGCTTTCTTT
TRBV7-6,-,-,TRBJ2-6,CASSSLEGANVLTF,TGTGCCAGCAGCTCCCTAGAGGGGGCCAACGTCCTGACTTTC
TRBV12-3/TRBV12-4,TRBD2,-,TRBJ2-2,CASSFRGRDTGELFF,TGTGCCAGCAGTTTCAGAGGGAGGGATACCGGGGAGCTGTTTTTT
TRBV6-5,TRBD1,few,TRBJ2-1,CASSYTIGTGKRNEQFF,TGTGCCAGCAGTTACACAATCGGGACAGGGAAGCGCAATGAGCAGTTCTTC
TRBV6-6,-,few,TRBJ2-1,CATGDGYYNEQFF,TGTGCCACCGGGGACGGCTACTACAATGAGCAGTTCTTC
TRBV6-5,-,-,TRBJ2-3,CASSSPPLADTQYF,TGTGCCAGCAGTTCCCCCCCACTAGCAGATACGCAGTATTTT
TRBV5-5,-,-,TRBJ1-2,CASSLAPDYGYTF,TGTGCCAGCAGCTTAGCGCCTGACTATGGCTACACCTTC
TRBV15,-,few,TRBJ1-5,CATSRDFGTVSNQPQHF,TGTGCCACCAGCAGAGATTTCGGGACGGTTAGCAATCAGCCCCAGCATTTT
TRBV6-5,TRBD2,many,TRBJ2-1,CASSTGGNEQFF,TGTGCCAGCAGCACGGGGGGCAATGAGCAGTTCTTC
TRBV29-1,-,few,TRBJ1-2,CSVEWGVTTRYTF,TGCAGCGTTGAATGGGGGGTTACTACGCGCTACACCTTC
TRBV5-1,-,few,TRBJ2-7,CASSLEAQQYF,TGCGCCAGCAGCTTGGAAGCCCAGCAGTACTTC
TRBV20-1,-,many,TRBJ1-5,CSARVSGGRQPQHF,TGCAGTGCTAGAGTTTCCGGAGGCCGTCAGCCCCAGCATTTT
TRBV7-9,-,many,TRBJ2-5,CASSLTDNQETQYF,TGTGCCAGCAGCCTTACGGACAACCAAGAGACCCAGTACTTC
TRBV10-3,TRBD2,-,TRBJ2-1,CAIRTSGYNEQFF,TGTGCCATCAGGACTAGCGGGTACAATGAGCAGTTCTTC
TRBV6-6,TRBD2,few,TRBJ2-1,CASTPLGGSGQFF,TGTGCCAGCACCCCTTTGGGGGGGTCAGGGCAGTTCTTC
TRBV20-1,-,few,TRBJ1-1,CSAIGRRF,TGCAGTGCTATAGGGCGGCGCTTT